Listed below are T cell receptor beta chains from one sample, sequenced in a study of blood T cell repertoires in COVID-19. Profiling relied on immunoSEQ multiplex PCR, and the TCRdb table lists in-frame clones only, not all of them. The sample yields under 350,000 clones, almost 85% seen once. Source material: peripheral blood. These receptors were taken from a human donor in a cohort sampled during active COVID-19. Both conserved end residues are part of each CDR3.

V: TRBV12-3/TRBV12-4; J: TRBJ1-1; CDR3: CASSLFQEAFF
V: TRBV27; J: TRBJ1-6; CDR3: CASSQPNRGPGSPLHF
V: TRBV7-6; J: TRBJ1-5; CDR3: CASSFGDRGNQPQHF
V: TRBV7-3; J: TRBJ2-1; CDR3: CASSFQGNEQFF
V: TRBV19; J: TRBJ1-1; CDR3: CASRVTGPSDTEAFF
V: TRBV19; J: TRBJ1-5; CDR3: CASSIWGRPQHF
V: TRBV11-1; J: TRBJ2-2; CDR3: CASSLSGAGELFF
V: TRBV27; J: TRBJ2-7; CDR3: CASSFQGAVYEQYF
V: TRBV6-5; J: TRBJ2-4; CDR3: CASRHSLAKNIQYF
V: TRBV13; J: TRBJ1-2; CDR3: CASSLGRQGPNGYTF
V: TRBV2; J: TRBJ2-7; CDR3: CASRGDRAGEQYF
V: TRBV27; J: TRBJ2-7; CDR3: CASRRQSSSYEQYF
V: TRBV7-2; J: TRBJ2-3; CDR3: CASTWPGGPTDTQYF
V: TRBV12-3/TRBV12-4; J: TRBJ1-2; CDR3: CASTYLSIYGYTF
V: TRBV20-1; J: TRBJ1-1; CDR3: CSASSHPGTARTEAFF
V: TRBV2; J: TRBJ1-1; CDR3: CASQGRRNTEAFF
V: TRBV9; J: TRBJ2-1; CDR3: CASSVAGGVSSYNEQFF
V: TRBV10-3; J: TRBJ1-1; CDR3: CAISEMSTDTEAFF
V: TRBV20-1; J: TRBJ2-1; CDR3: CSAREIGVEFF
V: TRBV3-1/TRBV3-2; J: TRBJ2-3; CDR3: CASSPRVRGGTDTQYF
V: TRBV20-1; J: TRBJ2-1; CDR3: CSALLAPQQFF
V: TRBV5-1; J: TRBJ1-6; CDR3: CASSLTGLNSPLHF
V: TRBV11-2; J: TRBJ2-7; CDR3: CASSLAGTGAYEQYF
V: TRBV18; J: TRBJ1-2; CDR3: CASSPFVPSGQGLNLYGYTF
V: TRBV10-2; J: TRBJ1-1; CDR3: CASLDRWDTEAFF
V: TRBV6-5; J: TRBJ2-5; CDR3: CASSYSIRETQYF
V: TRBV9; J: TRBJ2-1; CDR3: CASSVARDSYNEQFF
V: TRBV19; J: TRBJ2-7; CDR3: CASSTGQGEASSYEQYF
V: TRBV4-2; J: TRBJ1-2; CDR3: CASSHHRGTKGRGYGYTF
V: TRBV2; J: TRBJ1-6; CDR3: CARRTGKGSPLHF
V: TRBV6-5; J: TRBJ1-5; CDR3: CASSPQGRNQPQHF
V: TRBV5-4; J: TRBJ1-1; CDR3: CAIHRENTEAFF
V: TRBV5-1; J: TRBJ1-1; CDR3: CATRVDRERPEAFF
V: TRBV6-5; J: TRBJ1-2; CDR3: CASSYGTGNGYTF
V: TRBV7-9; J: TRBJ2-1; CDR3: CASLGTGGWDEQFF
V: TRBV3-1/TRBV3-2; J: TRBJ1-2; CDR3: CASAPGQGIFGGYTF
V: TRBV10-3; J: TRBJ1-1; CDR3: CAISEGTGTPEAFF
V: TRBV5-1; J: TRBJ2-1; CDR3: CASSAETTYNEQFF
V: TRBV18; J: TRBJ2-1; CDR3: CASSRQVNEQFF
V: TRBV6-1; J: TRBJ1-4; CDR3: CASSESHSSATNEKLFF
V: TRBV5-1; J: TRBJ2-7; CDR3: CASSWGLAGDSYEQYF
V: TRBV23-1; J: TRBJ2-2; CDR3: CASSQLQGITGELFF
V: TRBV11-3; J: TRBJ2-7; CDR3: CASSLGQGIGEQYF
V: TRBV7-3; J: TRBJ2-1; CDR3: CASSPAGGSYNEQFF
V: TRBV3-1/TRBV3-2; J: TRBJ2-3; CDR3: CASSPLGTSGGGTQYF
V: TRBV2; J: TRBJ2-3; CDR3: CASSELGTQYF
V: TRBV7-9; J: TRBJ1-2; CDR3: CASSPTLQPNYGYTF
V: TRBV2; J: TRBJ2-7; CDR3: CASKPSRYEQYF
V: TRBV19; J: TRBJ1-2; CDR3: CASSMDRGEIYGYTF
V: TRBV5-1; J: TRBJ1-1; CDR3: CASSQGNTEAFF
V: TRBV10-1; J: TRBJ2-1; CDR3: CASSESWTGRNEQFF